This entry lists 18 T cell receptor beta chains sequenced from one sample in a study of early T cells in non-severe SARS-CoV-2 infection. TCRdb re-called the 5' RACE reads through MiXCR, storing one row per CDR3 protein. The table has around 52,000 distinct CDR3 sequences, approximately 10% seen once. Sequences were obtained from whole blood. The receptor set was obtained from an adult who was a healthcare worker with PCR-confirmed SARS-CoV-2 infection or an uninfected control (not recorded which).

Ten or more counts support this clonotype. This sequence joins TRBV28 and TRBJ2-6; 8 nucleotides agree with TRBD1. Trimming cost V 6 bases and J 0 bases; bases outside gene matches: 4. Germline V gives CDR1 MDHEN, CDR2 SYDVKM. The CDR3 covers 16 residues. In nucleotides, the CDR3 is TGTGCCAGCAGGGGACAGGCGAGCTCTGGGGCCAACGTCCTGACTTTC. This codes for CASRGQASSGANVLTF.

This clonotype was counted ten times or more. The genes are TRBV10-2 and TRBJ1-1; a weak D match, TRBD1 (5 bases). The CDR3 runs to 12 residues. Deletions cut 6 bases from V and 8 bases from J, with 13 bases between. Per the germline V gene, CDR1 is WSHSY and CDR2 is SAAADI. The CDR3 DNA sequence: TGCGCCAGCAGATTCGCGGAGGGGGAAGCTTTCTTT. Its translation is CASRFAEGEAFF.

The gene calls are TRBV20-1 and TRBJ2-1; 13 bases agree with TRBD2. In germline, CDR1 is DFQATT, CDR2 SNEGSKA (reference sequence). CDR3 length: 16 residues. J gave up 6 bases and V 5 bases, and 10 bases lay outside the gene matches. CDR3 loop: CSALFGTSGGANEQFF. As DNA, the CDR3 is TGCAGTGCTTTATTCGGAACTAGCGGGGGGGCCAATGAGCAGTTCTTC.

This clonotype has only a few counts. This chain's CDR3 is CASSSRGGHTGELFF. CDR3 DNA: TGTGCCAGCAGCTCGCGGGGGGGCCACACCGGGGAGCTGTTTTTT. The rearrangement joins TRBV7-2 to TRBJ2-2; 9 bases agree with TRBD2. The germline CDR1 and CDR2 sequences are SGHTA and FQGNSA. Trimming took 4 bases from V and 3 from J; bases not matched to a gene: 3. This CDR3 has 15 residues.

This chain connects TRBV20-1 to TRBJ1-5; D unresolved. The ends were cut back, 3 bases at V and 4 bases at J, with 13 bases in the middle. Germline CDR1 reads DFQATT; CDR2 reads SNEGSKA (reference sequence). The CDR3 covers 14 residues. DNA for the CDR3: TGCAGTGCTAGTTCGGGCCCCACTAATCAGCCCCAGCATTTT. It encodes CSASSGPTNQPQHF.

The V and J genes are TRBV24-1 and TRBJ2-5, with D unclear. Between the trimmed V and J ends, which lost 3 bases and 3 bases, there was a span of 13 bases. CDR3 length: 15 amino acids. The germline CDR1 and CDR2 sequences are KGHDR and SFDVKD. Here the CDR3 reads CATSDPSAGEETQYF. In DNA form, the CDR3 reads TGTGCCACCAGTGATCCCTCGGCAGGTGAAGAGACCCAGTACTTC.

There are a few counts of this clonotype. Here the CDR3 DNA reads TGTGCCAGCAGCTTACAGGGAGGGAACACTGAAGCTTTCTTT. It specifies CASSLQGGNTEAFF. V and J are TRBV7-9 and TRBJ1-1; D perhaps matches TRBD1 (5 bases). Germline CDR1 is SEHNR and CDR2 is FQNEAQ (reference sequence). This CDR3 contains 14 residues. V lost 2 bases to trimming and J lost 1 base, with 8 bases between them.

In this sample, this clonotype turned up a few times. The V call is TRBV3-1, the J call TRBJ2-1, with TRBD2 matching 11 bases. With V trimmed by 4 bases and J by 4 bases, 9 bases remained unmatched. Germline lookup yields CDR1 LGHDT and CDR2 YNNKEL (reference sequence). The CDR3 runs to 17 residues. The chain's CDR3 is CASSLQGTSGPYNEQFF. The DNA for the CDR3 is TGTGCCAGCAGCCTCCAGGGGACTAGCGGACCATACAATGAGCAGTTCTTC.

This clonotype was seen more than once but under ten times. DNA of the CDR3: TGTGCCAGCAGCGTAGCTCCGGTCCGGGCGAACACCGGGGAGCTGTTTTTT. Translating gives CASSVAPVRANTGELFF. This chain connects TRBV9 to TRBJ2-2; D remains ambiguous. The CDR3 runs 17 residues. Germline-derived CDR1 and CDR2 are SGDLS and YYNGEE. V was pared by 0 bases and J by 0 bases, with 12 bases between.

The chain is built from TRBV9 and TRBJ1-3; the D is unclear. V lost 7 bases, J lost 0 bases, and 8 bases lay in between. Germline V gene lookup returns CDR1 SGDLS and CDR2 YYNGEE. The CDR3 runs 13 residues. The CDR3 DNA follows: TGTGCCAGCTCAGCAGTCTCTGGAAACACCATATATTTT. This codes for CASSAVSGNTIYF.

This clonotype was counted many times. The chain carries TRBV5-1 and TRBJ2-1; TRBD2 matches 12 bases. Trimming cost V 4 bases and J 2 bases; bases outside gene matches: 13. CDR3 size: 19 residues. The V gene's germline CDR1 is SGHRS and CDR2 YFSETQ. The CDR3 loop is CASSPGLAGPSLPYNEQFF. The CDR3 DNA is TGCGCCAGCAGCCCCGGACTAGCGGGACCCTCCCTTCCCTACAATGAGCAGTTCTTC.

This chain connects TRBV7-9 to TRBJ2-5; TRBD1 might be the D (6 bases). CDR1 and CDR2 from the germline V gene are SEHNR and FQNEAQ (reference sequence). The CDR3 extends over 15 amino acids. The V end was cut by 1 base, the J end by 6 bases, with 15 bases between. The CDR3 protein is CASSLGITGQQTQYF. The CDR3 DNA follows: TGTGCCAGCAGCTTAGGTATAACAGGGCAGCAGACCCAGTACTTC. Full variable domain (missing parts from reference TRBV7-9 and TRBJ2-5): DTGVSQNPRHKITKRGQNVTFRCDPISEHNRLYWYRQTLGQGPEFLTYFQNEAQLEKSRLLSDRFSAERPKGSFSTLEIQRTEQGDSAMYLCASSLGITGQQTQYFGPGTRLLVL.

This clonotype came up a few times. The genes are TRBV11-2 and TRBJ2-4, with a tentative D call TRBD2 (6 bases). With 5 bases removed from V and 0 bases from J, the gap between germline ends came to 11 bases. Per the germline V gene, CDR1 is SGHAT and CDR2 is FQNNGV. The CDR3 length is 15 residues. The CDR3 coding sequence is TGTGCCAGCAGCCCAGTCGGGGGAGCCAAAAACATTCAGTACTTC. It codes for CASSPVGGAKNIQYF. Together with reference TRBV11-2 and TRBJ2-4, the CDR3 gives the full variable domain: EAGVAQSPRYKIIEKRQSVAFWCNPISGHATLYWYQQILGQGPKLLIQFQNNGVVDDSQLPKDRFSAERLKGVDSTLKIQPAKLEDSAVYLCASSPVGGAKNIQYFGAGTRLSVL.

The DNA for the CDR3 is TGTGCCAGCAGTTTACAGGCAGGGAACACCGGGGAGCTGTTTTTT. This sequence encodes CASSLQAGNTGELFF. J is TRBJ2-2 and V is TRBV12-3 or TRBV12-4; D unresolved. Trimming pared 2 bases from V and 1 base from J, leaving 8 bases between. This CDR3 spans 15 amino acids.

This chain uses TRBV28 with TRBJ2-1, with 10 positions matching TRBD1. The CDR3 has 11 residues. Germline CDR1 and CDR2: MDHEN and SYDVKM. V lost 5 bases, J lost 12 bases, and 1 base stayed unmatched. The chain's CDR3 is CASSGDRGQFF. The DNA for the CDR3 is TGTGCCAGCAGTGGGGACAGGGGGCAGTTCTTC. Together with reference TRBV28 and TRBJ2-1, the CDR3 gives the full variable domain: DVKVTQSSRYLVKRTGEKVFLECVQDMDHENMFWYRQDPGLGLRLIYFSYDVKMKEKGDIPEGYSVSREKKERFSLILESASTNQTSMYLCASSGDRGQFFGPGTRLTVL.

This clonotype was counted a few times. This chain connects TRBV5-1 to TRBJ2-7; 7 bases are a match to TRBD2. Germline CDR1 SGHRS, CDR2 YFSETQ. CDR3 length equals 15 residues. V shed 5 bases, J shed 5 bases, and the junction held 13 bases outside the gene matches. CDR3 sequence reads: CASSSGTKVVHEQYF. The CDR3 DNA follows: TGCGCCAGCAGTTCCGGGACTAAGGTTGTCCACGAGCAGTACTTC. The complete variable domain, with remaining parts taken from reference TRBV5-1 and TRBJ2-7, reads KAGVTQTPRYLIKTRGQQVTLSCSPISGHRSVSWYQQTPGQGLQFLFEYFSETQRNKGNFPGRFSGRQFSNSRSEMNVSTLELGDSALYLCASSSGTKVVHEQYFGPGTRLTVT.

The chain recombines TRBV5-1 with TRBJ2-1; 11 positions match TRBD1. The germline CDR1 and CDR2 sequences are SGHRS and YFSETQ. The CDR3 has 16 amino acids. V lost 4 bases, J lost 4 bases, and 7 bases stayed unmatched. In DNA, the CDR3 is TGCGCCAGCAGCCTAATAGGACAGGGGGCTTACAATGAGCAGTTCTTC. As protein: CASSLIGQGAYNEQFF.

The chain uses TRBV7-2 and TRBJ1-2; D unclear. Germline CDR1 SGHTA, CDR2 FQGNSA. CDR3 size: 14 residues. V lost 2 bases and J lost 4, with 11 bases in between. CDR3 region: CASSLSPGAYGYTF. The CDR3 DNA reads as TGTGCCAGCAGCTTAAGTCCCGGTGCCTATGGCTACACCTTC.